This T cell receptor (beta chain) was documented in a study of T cells after yellow fever vaccination. Study-level background: The SMART-Seq v4 Ultra Low Input method served to prepare the low-cell-number fractions. Overall study results and limits: Once the booster was given, most primary-vaccination clones reappeared, at approximately 97% for CD4 and over 85% for CD8. Although the secondary response was weaker, it peaked faster, at day 5 versus 15.

V lost 11 bases to trimming and J lost 4 bases; unmatched junction nucleotides: 8. The CDR3 covers 15 residues. CDR1 and CDR2 (germline): ENHRY, SYGVKD. As to this clonotype: The target antigen is unknown.

As TCR cDNA was made by 5'RACE template switching, a universal primer site and UMIs were added. TCRdb reprocessed the 5' RACE reads with MiXCR, giving one entry per CDR3 protein. The table includes hundreds of thousands of distinct CDR3 sequences, about 13% detected once. J is TRBJ2-2 and V is TRBV10-3, with 12 bases lining up with TRBD2. The sequencing here drew on PBMCs, taken on the day of the yellow fever booster vaccination. The sequence derives from a man younger than 45 who received the YFV17D yellow fever vaccine. The chain's CDR3 is CAVSSGRAGTGELFF. CDR3 sequence (DNA): TGTGCCGTCTCTAGCGGGAGGGCTGGCACCGGGGAGCTGTTTTTT.